The following is a T cell receptor beta chain sequence with its context. The antigen is not known. These data are taken from a study of radiation and T cells in renal cell carcinoma. Study in general: Nephrectomy followed 15 Gy stereotactic body radiation by 4 weeks. Study-level results: Top tumor clonotypes rose in blood 2 weeks post-radiation, then contracted.

Time point in this sample: blood 2 weeks post-SBRT. Stated treatment: 15 Gy SBRT to primary tumor, nephrectomy 4 weeks later. Clear cell pathology was present in this patient's renal cell carcinoma. Only in-frame clones appear in the TCRdb table, and some are missing; sequencing was by immunoSEQ multiplex PCR. The sample lists 150,000 to 180,000 clones, around 90% occurring once. CDR1 is SGHTA, CDR2 FQGNSA, per germline. After removal of 0 bases from V and 9 bases from J, the junction contained 6 bases not matched to a gene. The CDR3 runs 14 residues. This chain joins TRBV7-2 and TRBJ2-3, with 7 bases lining up with TRBD2. The clonotype was recovered from a woman aged 45-59 years with renal cell carcinoma. The source material was blood, sampled from a patient whose treatment included radiotherapy and nephrectomy. The CDR3 DNA reads TGTGCCAGCAGCTTAGCTAGGCGGGAGAGGACGCAGTATTTT. As protein: CASSLARRERTQYF.